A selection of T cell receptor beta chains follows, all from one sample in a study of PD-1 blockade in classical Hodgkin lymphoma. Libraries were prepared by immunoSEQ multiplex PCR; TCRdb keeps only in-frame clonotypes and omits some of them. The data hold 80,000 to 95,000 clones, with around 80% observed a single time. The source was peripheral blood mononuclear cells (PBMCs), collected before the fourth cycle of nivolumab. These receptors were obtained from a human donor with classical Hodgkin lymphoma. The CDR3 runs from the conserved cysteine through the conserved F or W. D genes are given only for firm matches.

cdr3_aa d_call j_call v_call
CASSQDRVGQPQHF TRBD1 TRBJ1-5 TRBV11-1
CASSLGQYSYEQYF - TRBJ2-7 TRBV7-2
CASSLFPNRGLGTEAFF TRBD1 TRBJ1-1 TRBV7-2
CSAPTGYEQYF - TRBJ2-7 TRBV20-1
CASSLGKGAQPQHF TRBD1 TRBJ1-5 TRBV13
CASSEGWGYEQYF - TRBJ2-7 TRBV6-1
CASSLGPTGELFF - TRBJ2-2 TRBV11-3
CASSSLAGGDPYEQYF TRBD2 TRBJ2-7 TRBV7-2
CASNPGGANYGYTF TRBD1 TRBJ1-2 TRBV19
CASSSLLPGETQYF - TRBJ2-5 TRBV5-1
CASSSDGADYGYTF - TRBJ1-2 TRBV19
CASSYGLAPYQETQYF - TRBJ2-5 TRBV6-5
CASSLLQGLSNQPQHF - TRBJ1-5 TRBV28
CASSPTLGGVATQYF TRBD2 TRBJ2-3 TRBV28
CASSPSGLNTGELFF - TRBJ2-2 TRBV11-2
CASSLKGRHEQYF - TRBJ2-7 TRBV7-2
CANQAGSIDEQFF TRBD2 TRBJ2-1 TRBV10-3
CASSWTGRASGELFF TRBD1 TRBJ2-2 TRBV19
CASSYSPWGTEAFF - TRBJ1-1 TRBV6-6
CASSSPSVDIQYF - TRBJ2-4 TRBV11-2